The 14 T cell receptor beta chains given below trace back to one sample, sequenced in a study of breast tumors, draining lymph nodes, adjacent tissues (dated by TCRdb to 2016 to 2018). The axillary draining lymph nodes of breast cancer patients were the source of the lymph node samples. Libraries were constructed by multiplex PCR. Sequencing was carried out with an Illumina HiSeq 2000. TCRdb reanalyzed the raw reads on its own, using fastp at Q25 for trimming and MiXCR for clone calling, and kept in-frame beta chains. Entries are consolidated by CDR3 protein sequence, retaining the most common genes and DNA. Across this sample there are some 250,000 distinct CDR3 sequences, with 30% to 35% seen only once. Jointly, the top ten make up about 3.3% of the sample. Sequencing was performed on axillary lymph node tissue. The receptors shown here come from a female donor with breast cancer. Some clones in this sample may be carry-over from other donors' samples.

This clonotype was counted at least ten times. This chain connects TRBV4-3 to TRBJ1-4; D remains unclear. The CDR3 has 14 amino acids. V lost 3 bases and J 7 bases, leaving 12 bases between the germline ends. CDR1 is LGHNA, CDR2 YSLEER, per germline. The CDR3 sequence is CASSQADVGEKLFF. The CDR3 nucleotides are TGCGCCAGCAGCCAGGCGGACGTCGGTGAAAAACTGTTTTTT.

For this clonotype: This may arise from a read error, as a much more abundant clone is one base away. This sequence joins TRBV5-4 and TRBJ2-3; 7 bases map to TRBD1. The CDR3 totals 15 residues. V gave up 2 bases and J gave up 3 bases; unmatched junction bases: 6. From germline, CDR1 is SGHNT and CDR2 YYREEE (reference sequence). CDR3 sequence (DNA): TGTGCCAGCAGCTTCGACAGGGCCAATACAGATACGCAGTATTTT. Its protein is CASSFDRANTDTQYF. Together with reference TRBV5-4 and TRBJ2-3, the CDR3 gives the full variable domain: ETGVTQSPTHLIKTRGQQVTLRCSSQSGHNTVSWYQQALGQGPQFIFQYYREEENGRGNFPPRFSGLQFPNYSSELNVNALELDDSALYLCASSFDRANTDTQYFGPGTRLTVL.

Ten or more counts support this clonotype. This chain links TRBV15 with TRBJ2-5, with 10 bases fitting TRBD2. The germline V gene encodes CDR1 LNHNV and CDR2 YYDKDF (reference sequence). This CDR3 has 17 residues. The junction had 8 bases not matched to a gene; V was cut back by 4 bases and J by 0 bases. The CDR3 spells CATSIGLAGAYQETQYF. The CDR3 nucleotides read TGTGCCACCAGCATAGGCCTAGCGGGGGCCTACCAAGAGACCCAGTACTTC.

The rearrangement joins TRBV20-1 to TRBJ2-7; D unresolved. Germline loops: CDR1 DFQATT, CDR2 SNEGSKA (reference sequence). Trimming took off 3 bases at V and 1 base at J, with 13 bases between the two ends. The CDR3 runs to 14 residues. The CDR3 DNA reads TGCAGTGCTAGCAGCTTGGGGATGTCCTACGAGCAGTACTTC. Protein: CSASSLGMSYEQYF.

The chain links TRBV19 to TRBJ2-5; tentatively, D is TRBD1 (6 bases). The CDR3 consists of 13 residues. From germline, CDR1 is LNHDA and CDR2 SQIVND (reference sequence). Trimming pared 11 bases from V and 13 bases from J, leaving 26 bases between. CDR3 nucleotide sequence: TGTGCCTCTGAGGGAAGGGGGAATGAAAAACTGTACTTC. It is translated as CASEGRGNEKLYF. Based on the CDR3 plus reference TRBV19 and TRBJ2-5, the full variable domain is DGGITQSPKYLFRKEGQNVTLSCEQNLNHDAMYWYRQDPGQGLRLIYYSQIVNDFQKGDIAEGYSVSREKKESFPLTVTSAQKNPTAFYLCASEGRGNEKLYFGPGTRLLVL.

The CDR3, as DNA: TGCAGTGCTAGAGTGCTTAGCGGGGCCCAGTACTTC. This sequence encodes CSARVLSGAQYF. The rearrangement joins TRBV20-1 to TRBJ2-5, with 8 bases fitting TRBD2. V shed 1 base, J shed 9 bases, and the junction held 4 bases outside the gene matches. Germline-derived CDR1 and CDR2 are DFQATT and SNEGSKA (reference sequence). The CDR3 loop spans 12 amino acids.

This chain joins TRBV6-4 and TRBJ2-2; D not certain. Germline loops: CDR1 MRHNA, CDR2 SNTAGT. The germline V and J ends were trimmed by 6 bases and 5 bases, with 13 bases remaining between them. CDR3 length: 14 amino acids. Here the CDR3 reads CASSLPSPTGELFF. DNA for the CDR3: TGTGCCAGCAGCCTCCCCTCTCCAACCGGGGAGCTGTTTTTT.

This clonotype has ten or more counts. V is TRBV4-1 and J is TRBJ2-7, with 11 positions matching TRBD1. The CDR3 spans 15 residues. Germline loops: CDR1 MGHRA, CDR2 YSYEKL. Trimming took 5 bases from V and 6 from J; bases not matched to a gene: 9. The CDR3 region is CASSDGQGAPPEQYF. CDR3 nucleotide sequence: TGCGCCAGCAGCGATGGACAGGGGGCCCCCCCCGAGCAGTACTTC.

This clonotype has just a few counts. The conserved phenylalanine or tryptophan is not found at the CDR3 terminus, so this likely reflects a read error. CDR3 protein: CASSVSIQETQYS. CDR3 nucleotide sequence: TGTGCCAGCAGCGTAAGCATCCAAGAGACCCAGTACTCC. The chain combines TRBV9 with TRBJ2-5; D is unresolved. Trimming stripped 1 base from V and 1 base from J, with 5 bases between. The germline gives CDR1 SGDLS, CDR2 YYNGEE. The CDR3 consists of 13 residues.

This clonotype was counted once. A clone one base away is much larger, so this may be a read error. The rearrangement joins TRBV12-3 or TRBV12-4 to TRBJ1-3; D unclear. The CDR3 is 14 amino acids. V was pared by 4 bases and J by 1 base, with 8 bases between. The CDR3 is CASSWTQSGNTIYF. The CDR3 DNA is TGTGCCAGCAGTTGGACCCAATCTGGAAACACCATATATTTT.

This clonotype was found a few times. This chain uses TRBV28 with TRBJ1-3; D possibly corresponds to TRBD1 (5 bases). The CDR3 is made up of 16 amino acids. Deletions cut 1 base from V and 0 bases from J, with 10 bases between. Germline CDR1 MDHEN, CDR2 SYDVKM. The CDR3 DNA reads TGTGCCAGCAGTTTATCGGGGGTCAGCTCTGGAAACACCATATATTTT. It yields the protein CASSLSGVSSGNTIYF.

The chain joins TRBV5-5 to TRBJ1-1; TRBD1 is a possible D gene (5 bases). Germline V gene data show CDR1 as SGHKS and CDR2 as YYEKEE (reference sequence). Deletions cut 1 base from V and 8 bases from J, with 27 bases between. This CDR3 is built from 18 residues. DNA for the CDR3: TGTGCCAGCAGCTTGTTTTTCCGGGACCGAGCGGGGGAATCGGAAGCTTTCTTT. Its protein product is CASSLFFRDRAGESEAFF.

CDR3 DNA: TGCAGCGTTACCACAGGGGGCGCGGGGCAGCCCCAGTACTTC. Residues: CSVTTGGAGQPQYF. The chain links TRBV29-1 to TRBJ2-5; 9 bases are shared with TRBD1. Trimming removed 5 bases from V and 9 bases from J; junction bases left unmatched: 13. The V gene's germline CDR1 is SQVTM and CDR2 ANQGSEA. This CDR3 contains 14 residues. Using reference TRBV29-1 and TRBJ2-5 for the parts outside the CDR3, the full variable domain is SAVISQKPSRDICQRGTSLTIQCQVDSQVTMMFWYRQQPGQSLTLIATANQGSEATYESGFVIDKFPISRPNLTFSTLTVSNMSPEDSSIYLCSVTTGGAGQPQYFGPGTRLLVL.

The CDR3 sequence: CASSQELLTGDYSEQYF. The CDR3 DNA sequence: TGTGCCAGCAGCCAAGAGCTTCTGACAGGGGATTACTCCGAGCAGTACTTC. The V gene is TRBV9, the J gene TRBJ2-7, with 8 bases lining up with TRBD1. This CDR3 spans 17 amino acids. V gave up 4 bases and J gave up 6 bases; unmatched junction bases: 18. CDR1 and CDR2 from the germline V gene are SGDLS and YYNGEE.